The following is a T cell receptor beta chain sequence with its context. The data originate from a study of blood T cell repertoires in COVID-19. Study overall: The origin of the acute and convalescent COVID-19 samples was the United States, Italy and Spain. From T cells, B-cell-depleted T cells, or PBMCs came the material, which was cDNA or gDNA.

Original data processing: From reference gene primer amplification, estimates of nucleated cell counts were derived. Sequenced by immunoSEQ multiplex PCR; TCRdb stores in-frame clones only, minus some. V and J calls and clone size follow that table, whereas D and trimming were derived from the DNA. The sample includes 70,000 or so clones, 65% to 80% of them seen just once. CDR3 length: 15 residues. Trimming at V came to 5 bases and at J to 5 bases, leaving 5 bases not matched to a gene. The germline V gene has CDR1 SEHNR and CDR2 FQNEAQ (reference sequence). This sequence joins TRBV7-9 and TRBJ2-1, with 11 bases matching TRBD2. This receptor was identified in a human donor in a cohort sampled during active COVID-19. Sequenced: peripheral blood. The CDR3: CASSLLAGVHNEQFF. The CDR3 bases are TGTGCCAGCAGCCTACTAGCGGGAGTGCACAATGAGCAGTTCTTC.